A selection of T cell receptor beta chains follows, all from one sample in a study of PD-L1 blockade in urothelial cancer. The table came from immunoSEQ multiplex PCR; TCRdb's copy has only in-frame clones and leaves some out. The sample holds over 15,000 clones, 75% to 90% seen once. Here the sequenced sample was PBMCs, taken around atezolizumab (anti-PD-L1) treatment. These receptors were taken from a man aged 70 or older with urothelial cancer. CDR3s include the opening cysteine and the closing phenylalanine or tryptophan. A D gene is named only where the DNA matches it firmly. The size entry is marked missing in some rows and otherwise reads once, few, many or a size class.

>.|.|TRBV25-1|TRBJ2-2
TGTGCCAGCAGTGAACTGACAACCGGGGAGCTGTTTTTT
CASSELTTGELFF
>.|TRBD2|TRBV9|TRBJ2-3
TGTGCCAGCAGGGCGGGGGGGGTAGGCACAGATACGCAGTATTTT
CASRAGGVGTDTQYF
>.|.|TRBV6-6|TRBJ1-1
TGTGCCAGCAGTTCGAGAGGAGGCCCTGAAGCTTTCTTT
CASSSRGGPEAFF
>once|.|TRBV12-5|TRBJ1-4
TGTGCTAGTGGTTTGGAAACTATTACAGGGAGCAATGAAAAACTGTTTTTT
CASGLETITGSNEKLFF
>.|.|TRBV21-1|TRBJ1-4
TGTGCCAGCAGCAAGGGGGGTACGGAAAAACTGTTTTTT
CASSKGGTEKLFF
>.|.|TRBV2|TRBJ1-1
TGTGCCAGCAGTGGCGACACTGAAGCTTTCTTT
CASSGDTEAFF
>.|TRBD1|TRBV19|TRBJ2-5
TGTGCCAGTAGTACCGGACAGGGGGAGACCCAGTACTTC
CASSTGQGETQYF
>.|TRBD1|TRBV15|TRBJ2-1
TGTGCCACCAGCCCGGGACAGGAAGACAATGAGCAGTTCTTC
CATSPGQEDNEQFF
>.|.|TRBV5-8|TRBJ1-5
TGTGCCAGCAGCTTGGACAGGGATCAGCCCCAGCATTTT
CASSLDRDQPQHF
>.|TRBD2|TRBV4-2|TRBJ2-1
TGTGCCAGCAGCCCTAGCGGGGCATACAATGAGCAGTTCTTC
CASSPSGAYNEQFF
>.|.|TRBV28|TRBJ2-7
TGTGCCAGCAGTTTCGGTAGGGCAGGGACCTACGAGCAGTACTTC
CASSFGRAGTYEQYF
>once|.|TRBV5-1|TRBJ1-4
TGCGCCAGCAGCTGGGTCGGGGAAAGGACTAATGAAAAACTGTTTTTT
CASSWVGERTNEKLFF
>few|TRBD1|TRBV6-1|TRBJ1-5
TGTGCCAGCAGAGGGACAGGGGGAGTTCGTCAGCATTTT
CASRGTGGVRQHF
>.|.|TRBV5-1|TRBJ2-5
TGCGCCAGCAGCTTGGTCGGAGGGGAAGAGACCCAGTACTTC
CASSLVGGEETQYF
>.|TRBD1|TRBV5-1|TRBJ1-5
TGCGCCAGCAGCTTGGGGGTTACAGGGGACCAGCCCCAGCATTTT
CASSLGVTGDQPQHF
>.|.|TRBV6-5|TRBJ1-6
TGTGCCAGCAGCGCTACCGGGACTGGGGAGTCACCCCTCCACTTT
CASSATGTGESPLHF
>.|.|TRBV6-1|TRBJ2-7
TGTGCCAGCAGGATTGGACAGACCTACGAGCAGTACTTC
CASRIGQTYEQYF